What follows are 3 T cell receptor beta chains derived from one specimen sequenced in a study of tumor-infiltrating lymphocytes in primary liver carcinoma. From 400 to 500 ng total RNA, TCR beta cDNA was generated with a primer in the constant region. Nested multiplex PCR, run for three rounds with slightly modified ARM-PCR, yielded TCR beta libraries. The study ran its first two PCR rounds for roughly 10 cycles each, using TRBV1-TRBV30 forward primers and a C-beta reverse primer. TCRdb ran MiXCR on the multiplex PCR reads and lists one entry per CDR3 protein. The sample yields 150,000 to 200,000 distinct CDR3 sequences, approximately 86% seen once. From unsorted bulk tissue weighing about 20-32 mg, DNA and RNA were co-extracted. The sequenced material came from tumor tissue from primary liver carcinoma. Every receptor here comes from a man between 35 and 55 years old with primary liver carcinoma and hepatitis B virus infection.

Concerning this clonotype itself: Since the CDR3 does not end with the conserved phenylalanine or tryptophan, this likely comes from a read error. V and J are TRBV5-1 and TRBJ2-2, with 10 bases matching TRBD2. Germline V gene sequence: CDR1 SGHRS, CDR2 YFSETQ. J gave up 4 bases and V 8 bases, and 2 bases lay outside the gene matches. The CDR3 totals 13 residues. The CDR3 DNA reads as TGCGCCAGTGCTAGCGGGAGCACCGGGGAGCTGTTTTTA. Its translation: CASASGSTGELFL.

Notes on this clonotype: This CDR3 fails to terminate in the conserved phenylalanine or tryptophan, so it likely reflects a read error. The chain employs TRBV4-3 and TRBJ2-1, with 7 nucleotides matching TRBD1. Germline V gene sequence: CDR1 LGHNA, CDR2 YSLEER. The CDR3 is 18 residues long. The CDR3 sequence is CASSQYSRGLGSYNEQFV. CDR3 nucleotide sequence: TGCGCCAGCAGCCAATACTCGAGGGGGCTAGGGTCCTACAATGAACAGTTCGTC.

The V and J genes are TRBV7-9 and TRBJ2-1, with no clear D. Germline V gene data show CDR1 as SEHNR and CDR2 as FQNEAQ (reference sequence). V lost 1 base and J 9 bases, leaving 13 bases between the germline ends. CDR3 length: 14 amino acids. CDR3 sequence: CASSLEDSQSEQFF. The CDR3 DNA is TGTGCCAGCAGCTTAGAAGATAGTCAGTCTGAGCAGTTCTTC.